These 4 T cell receptor beta chains came from one sample sequenced in a study of cytotoxic CD8 clonotypes in ibrutinib-treated CLL. TCRdb keeps only in-frame clones here, not all; method: immunoSEQ multiplex PCR. Of over 110,000 clones in the sample, 75% to 95% were seen once. The source was PBMCs, collected after 12 months of ibrutinib treatment. The receptors were sampled from a human donor with chronic lymphocytic leukemia.

V gene TRBV10-1 combines with J gene TRBJ1-4; D not certain. CDR1 and CDR2 (germline): WNHNN, SYGVQD (reference sequence). V lost 6 bases and J 7 bases, leaving 15 bases between the germline ends. The CDR3 runs to 14 residues. The CDR3 spells CASRDEAGGEKLFF. CDR3 in DNA: TGCGCCAGCAGAGACGAGGCAGGAGGTGAAAAACTGTTTTTT.

The CDR3 DNA follows: TGCGCCAGCAGTCTAGACAGGGGACTCGACACCATATATTTT. Its translation: CASSLDRGLDTIYF. The chain uses TRBV5-1 and TRBJ1-3; 8 positions agree with TRBD1. CDR3 length: 14 residues. Germline V gene data show CDR1 as SGHRS and CDR2 as YFSETQ. Trimming at V came to 5 bases and at J to 8 bases, leaving 9 bases not matched to a gene.

This chain connects TRBV19 to TRBJ2-2; 7 bases line up with TRBD2. With 6 bases clipped from V and 4 bases from J, the junction kept 8 bases outside the gene matches. The CDR3 is 15 residues long. Germline V gene data show CDR1 as LNHDA and CDR2 as SQIVND (reference sequence). CDR3 in amino acids: CASSPGGSVTGELFF. The CDR3 DNA reads TGTGCCAGTAGCCCTGGCGGGAGCGTCACCGGGGAGCTGTTTTTT.

The chain uses TRBV30 and TRBJ2-1, with TRBD2 matching over 10 bases. V was clipped by 8 bases and J by 0 bases; unmatched bases: 4. The CDR3 contains 14 residues. Germline V gives CDR1 GTSNPN, CDR2 SVGIG (reference sequence). The CDR3 DNA sequence: TGTGCCGGTAGCGGGAGGAGCTCCTACAATGAGCAGTTCTTC. It specifies CAGSGRSSYNEQFF. The full variable domain, rest sourced from reference TRBV30 and TRBJ2-1, is SQTIHQWPATLVQPVGSPLSLECTVEGTSNPNLYWYRQAAGRGLQLLFYSVGIGQISSEVPQNLSASRPQDRQFILSSKKLLLSDSGFYLCAGSGRSSYNEQFFGPGTRLTVL.